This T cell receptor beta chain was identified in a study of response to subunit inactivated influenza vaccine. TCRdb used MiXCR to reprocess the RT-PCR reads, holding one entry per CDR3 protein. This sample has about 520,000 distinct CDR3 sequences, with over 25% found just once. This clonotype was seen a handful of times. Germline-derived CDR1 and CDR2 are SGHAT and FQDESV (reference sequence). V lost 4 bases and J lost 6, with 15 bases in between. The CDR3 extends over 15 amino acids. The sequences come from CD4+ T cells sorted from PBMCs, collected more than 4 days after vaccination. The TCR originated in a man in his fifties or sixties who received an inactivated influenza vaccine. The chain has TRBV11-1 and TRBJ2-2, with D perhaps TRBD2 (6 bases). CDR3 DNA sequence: TGTGCCAGCAGCTACAACACCTGGGGGGCCGGGGAGCTGTTTTTT. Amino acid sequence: CASSYNTWGAGELFF.